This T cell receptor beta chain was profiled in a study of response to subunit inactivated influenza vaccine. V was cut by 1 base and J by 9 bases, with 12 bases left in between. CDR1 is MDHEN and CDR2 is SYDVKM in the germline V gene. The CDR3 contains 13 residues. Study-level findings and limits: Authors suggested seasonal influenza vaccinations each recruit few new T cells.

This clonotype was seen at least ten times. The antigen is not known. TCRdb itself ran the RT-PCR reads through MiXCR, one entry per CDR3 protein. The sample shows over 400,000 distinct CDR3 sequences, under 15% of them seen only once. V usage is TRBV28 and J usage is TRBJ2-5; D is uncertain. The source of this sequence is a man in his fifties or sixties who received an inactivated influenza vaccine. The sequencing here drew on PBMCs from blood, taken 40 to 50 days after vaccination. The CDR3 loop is CASSLSERVPQYF. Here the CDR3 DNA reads TGTGCCAGCAGTTTATCTGAACGAGTACCCCAGTACTTC.